The clone carrying this T cell receptor beta chain was observed a few times. The antigen remains unidentified. Trimming shortened V by 3 bases and J by 5 bases, and 10 bases separated the two germline ends. The germline V gene encodes CDR1 SGHTA and CDR2 FQGNSA. CDR3 length equals 13 residues. The protocol was immunoSEQ multiplex PCR, while the TCRdb copy is restricted to in-frame clones and leaves out a portion. Here the sample spans about 100,000 clones, 90% being singletons. These data come from a study of OX40 agonist ivuxolimab in advanced cancers. Study-wide results and limits: Among the nonresponders, some also had low normalized T-cell clonal expansion.

This TCR came from an adult with an advanced solid tumor such as melanoma, head and neck, liver or kidney cancer. The rearrangement uses TRBV7-2 and TRBJ2-5; maybe TRBD2 (7 bases). This specimen consisted of CD4+ or CD8+ T cells sorted from blood, obtained in a trial of the OX40 agonist ivuxolimab. This CDR3 is CASSLRGRETQYF. DNA of the CDR3: TGTGCCAGCAGCTTGCGGGGGCGGGAGACCCAGTACTTC.